This record covers a single TCR beta chain. Antigen specificity is unknown. A much bigger clone sits one base away, suggesting this may be a read error. Unique molecular identifiers (one per individual cDNA molecule) were attached. From the 5' RACE reads, TCRdb called clonotypes with MiXCR, one entry per CDR3 protein. Of more than 65,000 distinct CDR3 sequences in the sample, 12% were seen once. This sample is drawn from a study of early T cells in non-severe SARS-CoV-2 infection. About the study: Sequencing used unsorted whole-blood bulk RNA, so chains lack pairing.

Study-wide points: Using VDJdb, the matching emphasized anti-spike CD8 responses while missing private and CD4 specificities.

The sequenced sample consisted of whole blood. The TCR originated in an adult who was a healthcare worker with PCR-confirmed SARS-CoV-2 infection or an uninfected control (not recorded which).

The CDR3 nucleotides are TGTGCCAGCAGCTTAGGCCAGAACATCGAGACCTACGAGCAGTACTTC. This encodes CASSLGQNIETYEQYF. The gene calls are TRBV7-8 and TRBJ2-7; D not certain. The CDR3 sequence is 16 residues long. V was shortened by 1 base and J by 2 bases, with 15 bases between the two germline ends. CDR1 is SGHVS, CDR2 FQNEAQ, per germline.